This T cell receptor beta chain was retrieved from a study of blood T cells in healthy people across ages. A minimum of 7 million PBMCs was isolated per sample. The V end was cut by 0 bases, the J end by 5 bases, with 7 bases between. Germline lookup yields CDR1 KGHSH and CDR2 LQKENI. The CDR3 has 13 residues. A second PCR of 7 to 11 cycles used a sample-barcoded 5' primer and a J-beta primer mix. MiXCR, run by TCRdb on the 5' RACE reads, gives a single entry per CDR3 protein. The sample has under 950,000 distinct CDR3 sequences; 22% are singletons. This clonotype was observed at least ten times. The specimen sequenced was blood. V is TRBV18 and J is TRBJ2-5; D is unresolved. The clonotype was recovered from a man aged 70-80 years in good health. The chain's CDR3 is CASSPPTWETQYF. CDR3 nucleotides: TGTGCCAGCTCACCACCCACCTGGGAGACCCAGTACTTC.